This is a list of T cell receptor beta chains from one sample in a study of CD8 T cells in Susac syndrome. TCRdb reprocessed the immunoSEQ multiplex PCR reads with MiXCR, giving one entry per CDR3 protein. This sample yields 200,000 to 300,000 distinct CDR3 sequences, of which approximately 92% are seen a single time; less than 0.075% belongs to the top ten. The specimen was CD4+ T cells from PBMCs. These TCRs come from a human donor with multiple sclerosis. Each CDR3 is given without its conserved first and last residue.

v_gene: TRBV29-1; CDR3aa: SVGVGATTRGYT
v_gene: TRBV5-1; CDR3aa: ASSLVGDSTYEQY
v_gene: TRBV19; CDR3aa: ASSTRDRGGGEAQH
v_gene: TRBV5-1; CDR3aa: ASALQGNTEAF
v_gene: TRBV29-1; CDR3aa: SVERGSNEKLF
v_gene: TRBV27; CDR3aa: ASRDRQALNYGYT
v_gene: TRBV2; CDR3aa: ASSEVGPQVGQPQH
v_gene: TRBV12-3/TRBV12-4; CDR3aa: ASSLARDRRNYEQY
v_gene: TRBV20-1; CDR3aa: SATRVSSSYEQY
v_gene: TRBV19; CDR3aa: ASSINRDRGQPQH
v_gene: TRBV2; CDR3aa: ASSEAWTGGYT
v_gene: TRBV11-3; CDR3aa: ASSFSSATNEKLF
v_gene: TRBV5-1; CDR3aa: ASSLDGGAGSPLH
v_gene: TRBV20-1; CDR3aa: SARPLGQALRSRYEQY
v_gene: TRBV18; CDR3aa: ASSPPTADTQY
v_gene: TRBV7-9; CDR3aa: ASSPRGPGASTDTQY
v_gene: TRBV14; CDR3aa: ASSQEDPGGNQPQH
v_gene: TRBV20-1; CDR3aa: SALPTGTGELF
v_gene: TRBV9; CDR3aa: ASSVGDAEGPLH
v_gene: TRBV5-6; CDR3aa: ASSSPGFLQETQY
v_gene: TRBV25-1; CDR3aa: ASKGGTGELF
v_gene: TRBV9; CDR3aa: ASSRRDRNSPLH
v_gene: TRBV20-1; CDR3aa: SVSVAAEVADTQY
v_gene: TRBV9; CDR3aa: ASSVGGLRDRGYEQY
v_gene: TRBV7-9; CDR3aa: ASSLLHEQF
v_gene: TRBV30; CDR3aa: AWRSNYNEQF
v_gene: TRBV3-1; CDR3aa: ASRGVNTEAF
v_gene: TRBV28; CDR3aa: ASNLPLAAQPQH
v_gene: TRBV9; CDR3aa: ASSPTSFPDTQY
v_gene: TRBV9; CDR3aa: ASSLTRGDWAMGGYT
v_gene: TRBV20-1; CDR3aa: SAPVGGWGSTEAF
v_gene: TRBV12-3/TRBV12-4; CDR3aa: ASSLWWGLQETQY
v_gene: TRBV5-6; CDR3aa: ASSLRVTLGDTEAF
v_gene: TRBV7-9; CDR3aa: ASSLSRSRETQY
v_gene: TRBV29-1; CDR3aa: SVEDLGLSGYT